Below, 2 T cell receptor beta chains from the same sample are listed, as sequenced in a study of T cells in tuberculosis. Profiling relied on immunoSEQ multiplex PCR, and the TCRdb table lists in-frame clones only, not all of them. The sample holds about 33,000 clones, about nine tenths seen once. The sequenced sample consisted of PBMCs. These receptors were taken from a donor aged 10 to 29 with latent tuberculosis or without tuberculosis infection. Some clones in this sample may be carry-over from other donors' samples.

The chain carries TRBV2 and TRBJ1-2; TRBD1 aligns across 8 bases. This CDR3 has 15 amino acids. Germline CDR1 reads SNHLY; CDR2 reads FYNNEI. V was clipped by 6 bases and J by 8 bases; unmatched bases: 14. CDR3 bases: TGTGCCAGCAGCCAACTCCTGGACAGGGTAGAGGGCTACACCTTC. Translating gives CASSQLLDRVEGYTF. The full variable domain, in which reference TRBV2 and TRBJ1-2 provide the parts outside the CDR3, is EPEVTQTPSHQVTQMGQEVILRCVPISNHLYFYWYRQILGQKVEFLVSFYNNEISEKSEIFDDQFSVERPDGSNFTLKIRSTKLEDSAMYFCASSQLLDRVEGYTFGSGTRLTVV.

The J gene is TRBJ1-1, the V gene TRBV30; no definite D call. V lost 3 bases to trimming and J lost 0 bases, with 8 bases between them. Germline V CDR1 and CDR2: GTSNPN, SVGIG (reference sequence). This CDR3 region has 13 residues. Written as DNA, the CDR3 is TGTGCCTGGAGCTCGAGGATGAACACTGAAGCTTTCTTT. This encodes CAWSSRMNTEAFF.